One sample yielded the 9 T cell receptor beta chains listed below, sequenced in a study of beta chain features in type 1 diabetes (dated by TCRdb to the late 2010s). Library generation was performed with the immunoSEQ multiplex PCR assay. The entire amount of isolated RNA was reverse transcribed using the High Capacity cDNA Reverse Transcription Kit, so the sequenced TCRB transcripts were expressed ones. The immuneACCESS repertoire file appears here via TCRdb, limited to in-frame rearrangements. These files lack a portion of the clones; in checked studies, under half of the deficit traces to unresolved V genes, and the cause of the others is not known. The sample table shows roughly 330,000 clones, and 8% to 13% are seen once. The top ten clones comprise over 0.015% of the sample. The sequenced material came from naive CD4+ T cells from blood. According to the study, the label for this sample's cell subset or site signals: true naive CD4+ T cells. The source of these receptors is a woman aged 25 to 39 in good health.

The V gene is TRBV28, the J gene TRBJ2-2; 11 positions match TRBD2. Germline CDR1 and CDR2: MDHEN and SYDVKM. The CDR3 is 15 amino acids. Unmatched junction bases numbered 4, after V lost 4 bases and J lost 6 bases. This CDR3 reads CASSSTSGKPGELFF. CDR3 DNA: TGTGCCAGCAGTTCGACTAGCGGGAAACCCGGGGAGCTGTTTTTT.

This clone was picked up a small number of times. V and J are TRBV11-2 and TRBJ1-1; 9 nucleotides align to TRBD1. The CDR3 covers 16 residues. The germline CDR1 and CDR2 sequences are SGHAT and FQNNGV. V shed 1 base and J 4 bases; nucleotides not matched to a gene: 7. The CDR3 nucleotides are TGTGCCAGCAGCTTAGGGACAGGGGATGCTTCCACTGAAGCTTTCTTT. Amino acids: CASSLGTGDASTEAFF. Full variable domain (remainder filled in from reference TRBV11-2 and TRBJ1-1): EAGVAQSPRYKIIEKRQSVAFWCNPISGHATLYWYQQILGQGPKLLIQFQNNGVVDDSQLPKDRFSAERLKGVDSTLKIQPAKLEDSAVYLCASSLGTGDASTEAFFGQGTRLTVV.

The chain is built from TRBV18 and TRBJ2-1; 8 bases are shared with TRBD1. Germline V CDR1 and CDR2: KGHSH, LQKENI. The length of the CDR3 is 19 residues. J lost 4 bases, V lost 1 base, and 15 bases had no gene match. The CDR3 region has the DNA TGTGCCAGCTCACCACGGGCCACCGACAGGGGCCTTCCATACAATGAGCAGTTCTTC. It translates to CASSPRATDRGLPYNEQFF.

This clone was found many times. The chain recombines TRBV29-1 with TRBJ2-4; D is unresolved. CDR3 size: 13 residues. The V end was cut by 6 bases, the J end by 0 bases, with 9 bases between. Germline V gene lookup returns CDR1 SQVTM and CDR2 ANQGSEA. The DNA of the CDR3 is TGCAGCGTCAAAGCCCTAGCCAAAAACATTCAGTACTTC. Its protein product is CSVKALAKNIQYF.

The chain links TRBV7-2 to TRBJ2-5; 12 positions agree with TRBD2. Trimming at V came to 0 bases and at J to 5 bases, leaving 7 bases not matched to a gene. The CDR3 covers 17 residues. Germline loops: CDR1 SGHTA, CDR2 FQGNSA. CDR3 bases: TGTGCCAGCAGCTTAGCCCCTAGCGGGAGGGCGGGGGAGACCCAGTACTTC. Protein sequence: CASSLAPSGRAGETQYF.

The J gene is TRBJ2-3, the V gene TRBV19; TRBD1 matches 9 bases. There are 14 residues in the CDR3. Germline loops: CDR1 LNHDA, CDR2 SQIVND (reference sequence). V lost 6 bases, J lost 3 bases, and 4 bases stayed unmatched. CDR3 loop: CASSPGQGTDTQYF. DNA of the CDR3: TGTGCCAGTAGCCCAGGACAGGGGACAGATACGCAGTATTTT.

This clone has more than one count but fewer than ten. This rearrangement joins TRBV5-4 to TRBJ2-7; 9 nucleotides match TRBD1. After removal of 4 bases from V and 4 bases from J, the junction contained 12 bases not matched to a gene. The CDR3 runs to 16 residues. Germline CDR1 SGHNT, CDR2 YYREEE (reference sequence). The CDR3 region has the DNA TGTGCCAGCAGCAGACAAACAGGGGGCTTAACGTACGAGCAGTACTTC. Translated, it gives CASSRQTGGLTYEQYF.

The chain carries TRBV11-2 and TRBJ2-4; the match to TRBD1 covers 10 bases. Germline CDR1 reads SGHAT; CDR2 reads FQNNGV. Germline trimming cut 5 bases from V and 5 bases from J; bases unmatched to any gene: 6. The CDR3 sequence is 15 residues long. The CDR3 protein is CASSLTGTGENIQYF. The CDR3 DNA is TGTGCCAGCAGCCTTACCGGGACAGGGGAAAACATTCAGTACTTC.

This clone was counted only a few times. This chain connects TRBV28 to TRBJ2-7; 9 nucleotides line up with TRBD1. This CDR3 contains 15 residues. Trimming removed 0 bases from V and 7 bases from J; junction bases left unmatched: 7. The germline gives CDR1 MDHEN, CDR2 SYDVKM. In DNA, the CDR3 is TGTGCCAGCAGTTTATGGGGGACAGGGACGGAGGAGCAGTACTTC. Its protein product is CASSLWGTGTEEQYF.